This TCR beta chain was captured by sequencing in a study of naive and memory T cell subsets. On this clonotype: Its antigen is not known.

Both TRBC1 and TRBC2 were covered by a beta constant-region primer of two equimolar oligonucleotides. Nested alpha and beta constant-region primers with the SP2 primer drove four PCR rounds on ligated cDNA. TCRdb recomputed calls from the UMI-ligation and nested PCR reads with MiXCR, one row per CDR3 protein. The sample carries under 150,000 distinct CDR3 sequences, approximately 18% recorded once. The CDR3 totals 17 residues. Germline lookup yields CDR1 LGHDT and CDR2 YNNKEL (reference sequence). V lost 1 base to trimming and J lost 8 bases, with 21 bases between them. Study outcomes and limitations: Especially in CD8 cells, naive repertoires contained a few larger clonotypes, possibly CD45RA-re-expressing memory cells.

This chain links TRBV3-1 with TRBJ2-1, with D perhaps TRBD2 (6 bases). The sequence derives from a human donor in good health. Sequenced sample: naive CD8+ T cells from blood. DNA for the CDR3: TGTGCCAGCAGCCAAGGGGTCCCCGGGGGTCCTAGATATGAGCAGTTCTTC. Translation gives CASSQGVPGGPRYEQFF.